These T cell receptor beta chains were read from a single sample in a study of blood T cells in healthy people across ages. TCRdb analysed the 5' RACE reads with MiXCR anew, one entry per CDR3 protein. The sample has 580,000 or so distinct CDR3 sequences, more than 45% seen once. Sequencing was carried out using blood. These receptors were obtained from a man older than 75 in good health. Both conserved end residues are part of each CDR3. The order of the fields is V gene, J gene, D gene, clone size, CDR3 protein, CDR3 DNA. The D gene is left open where the match is weak. Expanded clones get a size class; other rows say once, few or many, or leave the size out.

TRBV3-1,TRBJ2-5,TRBD2,few,CASSLPGTSGASETQYF,TGTGCCAGCAGCCTTCCTGGGACTAGCGGGGCCTCGGAGACCCAGTACTTC
TRBV7-2,TRBJ1-4,TRBD1,few,CASSSPQGGGTNEKLFF,TGTGCCAGCAGCTCGCCTCAGGGGGGAGGCACTAATGAAAAACTGTTTTTT
TRBV6-6,TRBJ2-1,NA,NA,CASSVAGASNEQFF,TGTGCCAGCAGCGTTGCGGGGGCCTCTAATGAGCAGTTCTTC
TRBV14,TRBJ2-1,NA,NA,CASSQEQGRSYNEQFF,TGTGCCAGCAGCCAGGAACAGGGCCGCTCCTACAATGAGCAGTTCTTC
TRBV20-1,TRBJ2-5,TRBD2,NA,CSARVPSGVVRTQYF,TGCAGTGCTCGAGTCCCTAGCGGGGTGGTTAGGACCCAGTACTTC
TRBV20-1,TRBJ2-5,NA,NA,CSARPPGHQETQYF,TGCAGTGCTAGACCCCCCGGGCATCAGGAGACCCAGTACTTC
TRBV7-2,TRBJ2-7,TRBD2,few,CASSTRTSGRYEQYF,TGTGCCAGCAGCACCCGGACTAGCGGGCGATACGAGCAGTACTTC
TRBV7-2,TRBJ2-3,TRBD2,few,CASSLGLAGGGAADTQYF,TGTGCCAGCAGCTTAGGACTAGCGGGAGGAGGGGCGGCAGATACGCAGTATTTT
TRBV7-2,TRBJ1-2,NA,NA,CASSVGGGYTF,TGTGCCAGCAGCGTCGGAGGAGGCTACACCTTC
TRBV7-2,TRBJ2-7,TRBD2,NA,CASSIIAGDYEQYF,TGTGCCAGCAGTATCATAGCGGGAGACTACGAGCAGTACTTC
TRBV5-4,TRBJ1-2,NA,NA,CASSLDQDGYTF,TGTGCCAGCAGCCTGGACCAGGATGGCTACACCTTC
TRBV6-1,TRBJ2-4,TRBD1,NA,CASSEAPGTENIQYF,TGTGCCAGCAGTGAAGCGCCCGGGACAGAAAACATTCAGTACTTC
TRBV7-2,TRBJ2-3,TRBD2,NA,CASSQQAGVTDTQYF,TGTGCCAGCAGCCAACAAGCGGGAGTGACAGATACGCAGTATTTT
TRBV20-1,TRBJ2-4,NA,few,CSATGFQQYF,TGCAGTGCAACCGGTTTCCAGCAGTACTTC
TRBV27,TRBJ2-3,TRBD2,NA,CASSLRASGTQSDTQYF,TGTGCCAGCAGTTTAAGGGCTAGCGGGACTCAGTCAGATACGCAGTATTTT
TRBV6-2/TRBV6-3,TRBJ2-1,TRBD2,NA,CASSIGVWTSARSYNEQFF,TGTGCCAGCAGCATAGGGGTCTGGACTAGCGCTCGCTCCTACAATGAGCAGTTCTTC
TRBV5-1,TRBJ2-2,NA,NA,CASKRGRDTGELFF,TGCGCCAGCAAAAGAGGTCGGGACACCGGGGAGCTGTTTTTT
TRBV10-2,TRBJ2-7,NA,few,CASSEAGRDYEQYF,TGCGCCAGCAGTGAAGCCGGCAGGGATTACGAGCAGTACTTC
TRBV4-3,TRBJ2-1,NA,few,CASSQDGGYNEQFF,TGCGCCAGCAGCCAAGATGGAGGTTACAATGAGCAGTTCTTC
TRBV10-3,TRBJ1-5,NA,NA,CAISVGDSNQPQHF,TGTGCCATCAGTGTCGGGGATAGCAATCAGCCCCAGCATTTT
TRBV9,TRBJ2-1,TRBD2,NA,CASSVGGSGSNEQFF,TGTGCCAGCAGCGTAGGCGGTAGCGGGTCCAATGAGCAGTTCTTC
TRBV6-2/TRBV6-3,TRBJ2-7,NA,NA,CASSLRWQGSEQYF,TGTGCCAGCAGCCTAAGGTGGCAGGGATCCGAGCAGTACTTC
TRBV6-6,TRBJ2-3,TRBD1,NA,CASSYWDRSTDTQYF,TGTGCCAGCAGTTACTGGGACAGAAGCACAGATACGCAGTATTTT
TRBV14,TRBJ1-2,NA,NA,CASSHSDRGYTF,TGTGCCAGCAGCCATTCCGACCGGGGCTACACCTTC
TRBV20-1,TRBJ2-7,NA,NA,CSASGGSYEQYF,TGCAGTGCTAGCGGGGGCTCCTACGAGCAGTACTTC
TRBV2,TRBJ2-7,NA,NA,CASIQVRGMEQYF,TGTGCCAGCATTCAAGTAAGGGGGATGGAGCAGTACTTC
TRBV6-2/TRBV6-3,TRBJ2-7,NA,NA,CASSSPTGVVYEQYF,TGTGCCAGCAGTTCCCCGACAGGAGTGGTCTACGAGCAGTACTTC
TRBV24-1,TRBJ2-1,TRBD1,few,CATSDRGQTSYNEQFF,TGTGCCACCAGTGATAGGGGACAGACCTCCTACAATGAGCAGTTCTTC
TRBV24-1,TRBJ2-2,NA,NA,CATSKGYTGELFF,TGTGCCACCAGTAAGGGGTACACCGGGGAGCTGTTTTTT
TRBV20-1,TRBJ2-3,TRBD2,many,CSARRPAGGRLGTDTQYF,TGCAGTGCTAGACGCCCAGCGGGGGGGCGTCTTGGCACAGATACGCAGTATTTT
TRBV20-1,TRBJ2-7,TRBD2,NA,CSAPKTSWYEQYF,TGCAGTGCTCCCAAGACTAGCTGGTACGAGCAGTACTTC
TRBV5-1,TRBJ2-1,NA,NA,CASSHVGLASEQFF,TGCGCCAGCAGCCACGTCGGCTTGGCTAGCGAGCAGTTCTTC
TRBV29-1,TRBJ1-4,NA,NA,CSVRSRAGNEKLFF,TGCAGCGTCCGTAGCAGGGCTGGTAATGAAAAACTGTTTTTT
TRBV4-1,TRBJ2-4,NA,NA,CASSPGNPLYF,TGCGCCAGCAGCCCGGGGAACCCTTTGTACTTC
TRBV7-2,TRBJ1-1,TRBD1,NA,CASSFETGEHTEAFF,TGTGCCAGCAGCTTTGAGACAGGGGAGCACACTGAAGCTTTCTTT
TRBV7-9,TRBJ2-2,TRBD2,NA,CASSHPPLAENTGELFF,TGTGCCAGCAGCCACCCACCGCTAGCGGAGAACACCGGGGAGCTGTTTTTT
TRBV20-1,TRBJ2-1,NA,NA,CSAPVIPRNNEQFF,TGCAGTGCCCCCGTTATCCCACGAAACAATGAGCAGTTCTTC
TRBV18,TRBJ1-2,TRBD1,NA,CASSPSPGTDPGYTF,TGTGCCAGCTCACCATCCCCCGGGACAGACCCCGGCTACACCTTC
TRBV5-1,TRBJ2-5,TRBD2,NA,CASGTSGRETQYF,TGCGCCAGCGGGACTAGCGGGAGAGAGACCCAGTACTTC
TRBV21-1,TRBJ2-3,NA,NA,CASSKEQFPSTDTQYF,TGTGCCAGCAGCAAAGAGCAGTTCCCTAGCACAGATACGCAGTATTTT
TRBV28,TRBJ1-1,NA,NA,CASGGHMNTEAFF,TGTGCCAGCGGGGGACACATGAACACTGAAGCTTTCTTT
TRBV20-1,TRBJ2-3,TRBD1,NA,CSARGQGVLITSTDTQYF,TGCAGTGCTCGGGGACAGGGGGTTCTCATAACTAGCACAGATACGCAGTATTTT
TRBV29-1,TRBJ2-1,NA,many,CSVDTYNEQFF,TGCAGCGTTGACACATACAATGAGCAGTTCTTC
TRBV7-2,TRBJ2-7,NA,NA,CASSFIAPSYEQYF,TGTGCCAGCAGCTTCATAGCGCCCTCCTACGAGCAGTACTTC
TRBV20-1,TRBJ1-1,NA,NA,CSASSRNTEAFF,TGCAGTGCTAGTTCCCGTAACACTGAAGCTTTCTTT
TRBV20-1,TRBJ1-4,NA,few,CSAFADRKLFF,TGCAGTGCTTTTGCGGACCGAAAACTGTTTTTT
TRBV7-2,TRBJ2-7,NA,NA,CASSLLGGFSYEQYF,TGTGCCAGCAGTTTGTTGGGGGGTTTCTCCTACGAGCAGTACTTC
TRBV5-1,TRBJ2-1,NA,NA,CASSSGQPVHEQFF,TGCGCCAGCAGCTCCGGTCAACCTGTCCATGAGCAGTTCTTC
TRBV20-1,TRBJ2-1,TRBD2,NA,CSVFISGTSGSSYNEQFF,TGCAGTGTTTTCATTTCCGGGACTAGCGGGAGCTCCTACAATGAGCAGTTCTTC
TRBV5-5,TRBJ2-1,NA,NA,CASSLVAPGGANEQFF,TGTGCCAGCAGCTTGGTGGCTCCAGGAGGGGCCAATGAGCAGTTCTTC
TRBV6-5,TRBJ2-2,NA,many,CASGQGRTGELFF,TGTGCCAGCGGGCAGGGGAGAACCGGGGAGCTGTTTTTT
TRBV4-2,TRBJ1-2,TRBD1,few,CASSQSTGGGYGYTF,TGTGCCAGCAGCCAATCCACAGGGGGCGGTTATGGCTACACCTTC
TRBV10-3,TRBJ2-7,TRBD2,NA,CAISERLAGDFYEQYF,TGTGCCATCAGTGAACGACTAGCGGGGGACTTCTACGAGCAGTACTTC
TRBV20-1,TRBJ1-2,NA,NA,CSARDPANRFYGYTF,TGCAGTGCTAGAGATCCCGCCAACAGGTTCTATGGCTACACCTTC
TRBV20-1,TRBJ2-3,NA,NA,CSARWGPSTDTQYF,TGCAGTGCTCGCTGGGGACCAAGCACAGATACGCAGTATTTT
TRBV28,TRBJ1-6,NA,NA,CASSVLKRGVIGSSYNSPLHF,TGTGCCAGCAGTGTGTTAAAGCGAGGGGTAATAGGCAGCTCCTATAATTCACCCCTCCACTTT
TRBV5-1,TRBJ2-1,NA,NA,CASSLSTGNEQFF,TGCGCCAGCAGCTTGTCAACGGGCAATGAGCAGTTCTTC
TRBV6-6,TRBJ2-2,NA,many,CASSDSDTGELFF,TGTGCCAGCAGTGACTCAGACACCGGGGAGCTGTTTTTT
TRBV7-2,TRBJ1-2,NA,NA,CASKQYGSGFGYTF,TGTGCCAGCAAGCAGTATGGGAGTGGGTTTGGCTACACCTTC
TRBV12-3/TRBV12-4,TRBJ2-7,NA,NA,CASSSPDSEGSYEQYF,TGTGCCAGCAGTTCCCCGGACAGTGAAGGCTCCTACGAGCAGTACTTC